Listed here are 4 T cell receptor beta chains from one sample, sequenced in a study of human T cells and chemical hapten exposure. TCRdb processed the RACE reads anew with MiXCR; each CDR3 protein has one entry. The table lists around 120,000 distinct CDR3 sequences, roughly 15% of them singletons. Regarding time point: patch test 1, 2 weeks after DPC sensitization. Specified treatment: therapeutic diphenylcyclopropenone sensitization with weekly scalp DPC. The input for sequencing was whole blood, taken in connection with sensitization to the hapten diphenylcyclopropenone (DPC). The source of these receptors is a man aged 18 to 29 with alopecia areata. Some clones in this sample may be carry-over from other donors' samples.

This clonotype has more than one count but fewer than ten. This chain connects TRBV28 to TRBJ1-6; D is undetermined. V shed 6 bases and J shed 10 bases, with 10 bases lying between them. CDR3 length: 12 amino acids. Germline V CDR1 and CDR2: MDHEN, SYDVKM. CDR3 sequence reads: CASRTGGSPLHF. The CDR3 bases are TGTGCCAGCAGGACCGGTGGATCACCCCTCCACTTT.

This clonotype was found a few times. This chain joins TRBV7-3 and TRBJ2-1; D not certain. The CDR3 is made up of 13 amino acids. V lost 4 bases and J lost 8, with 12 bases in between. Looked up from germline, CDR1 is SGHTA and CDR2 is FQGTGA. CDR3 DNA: TGTGCCAGCAGCTCTGGGCCTCTCGATGAGCAGTTCTTC. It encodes CASSSGPLDEQFF.

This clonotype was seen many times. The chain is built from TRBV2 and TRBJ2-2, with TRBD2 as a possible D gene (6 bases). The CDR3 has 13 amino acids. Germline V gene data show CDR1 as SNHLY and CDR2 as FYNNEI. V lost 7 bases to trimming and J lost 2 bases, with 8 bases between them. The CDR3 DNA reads TGTGCCAGCACGCGGGAAAACACCGGGGAGCTGTTTTTT. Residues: CASTRENTGELFF. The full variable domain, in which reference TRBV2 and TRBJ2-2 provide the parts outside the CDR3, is EPEVTQTPSHQVTQMGQEVILRCVPISNHLYFYWYRQILGQKVEFLVSFYNNEISEKSEIFDDQFSVERPDGSNFTLKIRSTKLEDSAMYFCASTRENTGELFFGEGSRLTVL.

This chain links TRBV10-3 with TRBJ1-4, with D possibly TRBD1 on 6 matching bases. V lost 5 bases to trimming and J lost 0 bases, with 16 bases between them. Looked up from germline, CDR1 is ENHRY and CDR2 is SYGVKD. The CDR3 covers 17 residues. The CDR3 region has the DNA TGTGCCATCAGTTCTGTCCGGGACAAACCAACTAATGAAAAACTGTTTTTT. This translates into CAISSVRDKPTNEKLFF.